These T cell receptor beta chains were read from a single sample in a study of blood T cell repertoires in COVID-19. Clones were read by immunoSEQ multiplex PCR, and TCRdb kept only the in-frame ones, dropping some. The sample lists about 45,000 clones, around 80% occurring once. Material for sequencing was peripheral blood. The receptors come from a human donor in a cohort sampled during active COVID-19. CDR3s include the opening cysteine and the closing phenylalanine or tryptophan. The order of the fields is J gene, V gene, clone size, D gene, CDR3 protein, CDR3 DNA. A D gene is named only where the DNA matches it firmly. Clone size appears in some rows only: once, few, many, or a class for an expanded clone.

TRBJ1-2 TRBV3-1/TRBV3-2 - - CASSKEARDYGYTF TGTGCCAGCAGCAAAGAGGCCAGGGACTATGGCTACACCTTC
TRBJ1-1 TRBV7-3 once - CASSRGGDLNTEAFF TGTGCCAGCAGCCGGGGAGGAGATTTGAACACTGAAGCTTTCTTT
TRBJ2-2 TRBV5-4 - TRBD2 CASSLASGAPFGSGELFF TGTGCCAGCAGCTTGGCTAGCGGGGCCCCCTTTGGGTCCGGGGAGCTGTTTTTT
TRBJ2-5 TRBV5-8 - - CASSLGGHLQETQYF TGTGCCAGCAGCTTGGGGGGGCACCTCCAAGAGACCCAGTACTTC
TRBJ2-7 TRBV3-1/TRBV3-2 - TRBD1 CASSQGRQGHEQYF TGTGCCAGCAGCCAAGGGCGACAGGGCCACGAGCAGTACTTC
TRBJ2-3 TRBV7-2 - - CASSLVAGATTDTQYF TGTGCCAGCAGCTTAGTGGCAGGGGCCACCACAGATACGCAGTATTTT
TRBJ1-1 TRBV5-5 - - CASSLGQYNVNTEAFF TGTGCCAGCAGCTTGGGGCAGTATAATGTGAACACTGAAGCTTTCTTT
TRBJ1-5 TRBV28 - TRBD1 CASRDPTGVLPQHF TGTGCCAGCAGAGACCCGACAGGGGTCTTGCCCCAGCATTTT
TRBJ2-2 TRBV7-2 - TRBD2 CASSLDWSSGAITGELFF TGTGCCAGCAGCTTAGATTGGTCTAGCGGGGCGATCACCGGGGAGCTGTTTTTT
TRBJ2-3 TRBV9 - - CASSPGSTGTDTQYF TGTGCCAGCAGCCCGGGATCTACAGGGACAGATACGCAGTATTTT
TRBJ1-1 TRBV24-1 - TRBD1 CATQGAGSTEAFF TGTGCCACCCAGGGGGCAGGTAGCACTGAAGCTTTCTTT
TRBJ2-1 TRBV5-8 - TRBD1 CASSAGTGGLNEQFF TGTGCCAGCAGCGCCGGGACAGGGGGTCTCAATGAGCAGTTCTTC
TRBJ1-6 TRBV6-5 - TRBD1 CASRDLDRDNSPLHF TGTGCCAGCAGAGACCTCGACAGGGATAATTCACCCCTCCACTTT
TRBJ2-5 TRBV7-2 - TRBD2 CASSQKRGGVETQYF TGTGCCAGCAGCCAAAAGCGGGGTGGGGTAGAGACCCAGTACTTC
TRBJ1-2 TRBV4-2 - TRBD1 CASSQSGTGVGYTF TGTGCCAGCAGCCAATCCGGGACAGGGGTCGGCTACACCTTC
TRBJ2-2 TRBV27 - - CASSPLNTGELFF TGTGCCAGCAGTCCATTGAACACCGGGGAGCTGTTTTTT
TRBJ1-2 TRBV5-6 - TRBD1 CASSYPGQRIYGYTF TGTGCCAGCAGCTATCCGGGACAGCGAATCTATGGCTACACCTTC
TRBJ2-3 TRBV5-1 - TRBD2 CASSLWSSGDSDTQYF TGCGCCAGCAGTCTTTGGTCCAGCGGGGATTCAGATACGCAGTATTTT
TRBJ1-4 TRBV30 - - CAWSPDNSRGSSNEKLFF TGTGCCTGGAGTCCGGACAACTCCAGAGGAAGCTCCAATGAAAAACTGTTTTTT
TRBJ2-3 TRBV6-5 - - CASSYGARNFADTQYF TGTGCCAGCAGTTACGGGGCTAGGAACTTCGCAGATACGCAGTATTTT
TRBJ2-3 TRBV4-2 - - CASSQRTERYTQYF TGTGCCAGCAGCCAAAGGACAGAACGGTATACGCAGTATTTT
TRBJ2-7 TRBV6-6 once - CASSDRYEQYF TGTGCCAGCAGTGACAGATACGAGCAGTACTTC
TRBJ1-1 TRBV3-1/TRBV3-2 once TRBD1 CASSQDGTGEAFF TGTGCCAGCAGCCAAGATGGGACAGGGGAAGCTTTCTTT
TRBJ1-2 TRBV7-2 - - CASSRMAGAGGDGYTF TGTGCCAGCAGCCGGATGGCGGGGGCTGGGGGTGATGGCTACACCTTC
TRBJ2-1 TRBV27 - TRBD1 CASSPGTGVDEQFF TGTGCCAGCAGTCCGGGGACAGGGGTCGATGAGCAGTTCTTC
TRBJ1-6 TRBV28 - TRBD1 CASTQGLGSPLHF TGTGCCAGCACACAGGGGTTGGGTTCACCCCTCCACTTT
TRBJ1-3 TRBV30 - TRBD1 CAWDRGLGGNTIYF TGTGCCTGGGACAGGGGGCTGGGTGGAAACACCATATATTTT
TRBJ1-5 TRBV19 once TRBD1 CASSFGTGGGSNQPQHF TGTGCCAGTAGTTTTGGGACAGGGGGTGGGAGCAATCAGCCCCAGCATTTT
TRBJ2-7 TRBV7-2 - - CASSLGWDSSSYEQYF TGTGCCAGCAGCTTAGGTTGGGACTCGAGCTCCTACGAGCAGTACTTC
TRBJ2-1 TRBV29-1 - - CSVRSLFYNEQFF TGCAGCGTTCGTAGCCTCTTCTACAATGAGCAGTTCTTC
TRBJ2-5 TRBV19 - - CASNRDRLEETQYF TGTGCCAGTAACCGGGATAGGCTAGAAGAGACCCAGTACTTC